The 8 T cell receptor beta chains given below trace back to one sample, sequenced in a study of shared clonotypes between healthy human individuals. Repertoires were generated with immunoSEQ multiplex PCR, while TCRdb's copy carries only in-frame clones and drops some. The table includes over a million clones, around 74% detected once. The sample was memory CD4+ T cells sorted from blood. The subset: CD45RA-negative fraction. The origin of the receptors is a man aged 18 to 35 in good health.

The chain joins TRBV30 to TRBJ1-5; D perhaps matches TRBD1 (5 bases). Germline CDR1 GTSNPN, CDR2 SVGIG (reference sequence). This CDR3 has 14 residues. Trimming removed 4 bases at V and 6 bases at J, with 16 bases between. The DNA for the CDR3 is TGTGCCTGGACCTCCGGGGGGGGAAGTCAGCCCCAGCATTTT. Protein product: CAWTSGGGSQPQHF.

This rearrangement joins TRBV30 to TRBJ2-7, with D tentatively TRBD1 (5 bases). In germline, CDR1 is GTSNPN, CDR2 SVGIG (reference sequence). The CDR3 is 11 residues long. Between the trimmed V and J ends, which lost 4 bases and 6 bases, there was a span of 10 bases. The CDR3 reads CAWTGFGEQYF. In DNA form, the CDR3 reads TGTGCCTGGACAGGGTTTGGCGAGCAGTACTTC.

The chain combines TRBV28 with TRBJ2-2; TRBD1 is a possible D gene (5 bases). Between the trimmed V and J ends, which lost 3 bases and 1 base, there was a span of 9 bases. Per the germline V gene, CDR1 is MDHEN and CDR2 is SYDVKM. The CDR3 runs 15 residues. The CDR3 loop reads CASSFARVNTGELFF. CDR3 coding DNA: TGTGCCAGCAGTTTCGCCAGGGTGAACACCGGGGAGCTGTTTTTT.

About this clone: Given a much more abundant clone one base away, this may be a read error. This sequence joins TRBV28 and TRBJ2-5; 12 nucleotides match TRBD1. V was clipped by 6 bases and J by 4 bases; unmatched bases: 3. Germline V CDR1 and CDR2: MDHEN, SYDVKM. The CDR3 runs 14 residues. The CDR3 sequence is CASSRDRGLETQYF. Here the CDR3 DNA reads TGTGCCAGCAGCCGGGACAGGGGGCTAGAGACCCAGTACTTC.

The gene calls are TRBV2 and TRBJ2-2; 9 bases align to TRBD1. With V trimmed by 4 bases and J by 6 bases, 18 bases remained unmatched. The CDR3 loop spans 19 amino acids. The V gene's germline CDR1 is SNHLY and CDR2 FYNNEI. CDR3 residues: CASSGGPGQGSFGSGELFF. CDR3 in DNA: TGTGCCAGCAGTGGTGGTCCGGGACAGGGTTCTTTTGGCTCCGGGGAGCTGTTTTTT.

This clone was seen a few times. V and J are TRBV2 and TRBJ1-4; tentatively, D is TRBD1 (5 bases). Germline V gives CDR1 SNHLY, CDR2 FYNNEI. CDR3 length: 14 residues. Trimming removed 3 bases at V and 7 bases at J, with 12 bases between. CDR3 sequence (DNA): TGTGCCAGCAGTGACAGGGCCTTCGGTGAAAAACTGTTTTTT. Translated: CASSDRAFGEKLFF.

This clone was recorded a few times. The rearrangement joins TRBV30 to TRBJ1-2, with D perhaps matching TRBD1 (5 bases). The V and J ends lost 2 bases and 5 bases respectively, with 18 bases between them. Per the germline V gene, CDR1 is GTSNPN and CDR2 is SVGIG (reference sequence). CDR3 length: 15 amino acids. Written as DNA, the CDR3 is TGTGCCTGGAGTAAGGGCAGGGCCCTCGGATATGGCTACACCTTC. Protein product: CAWSKGRALGYGYTF.

CDR3 loop: CASNPGGEDQPQHF. CDR3 DNA: TGTGCCAGCAACCCAGGGGGCGAAGATCAGCCCCAGCATTTT. The chain is built from TRBV5-5 and TRBJ1-5; TRBD1 matches at 8 bases. In germline, CDR1 is SGHKS, CDR2 YYEKEE (reference sequence). This CDR3 has 14 amino acids. The V segment lost 6 bases and the J segment 5 bases; nucleotides outside the gene matches: 7.